The source of this T cell receptor beta chain is a study of shared clonotypes between healthy human individuals (dated by TCRdb to 2018 to 2020). Looking at the study overall: Two women and three men aged 18 to 49 years were included in the cohort. For each donor, CD4 naive and CD4 memory were each run on three plates, CD8 naive on two plates, and CD8 memory on one plate. Per donor, leukapheresis produced somewhere between about 0.85 and 10 billion PBMCs. To increase sequencing depth and limit assay-specific biases, different laboratories used diverse techniques to prepare libraries and sequence TCR repertoires. To estimate repertoire size and how much clonotype sharing occurs between individuals, the study deeply sequenced the blood TCR repertoires of five healthy adults.

Using the deep immunoSEQ assay, multiplex PCR amplified TCR CDR3 regions from genomic DNA. Extracted genomic DNA from each cell subset was spread evenly across all wells of several immunoSEQ 96-well plates, with each plate serving as a replicate. For sorted subsets, roughly 190 ng of genomic DNA, equivalent to some 30,000 T cell genomes, went into each replicate PCR. Purified libraries were quantified with a Qubit 3.0 fluorometer, sized on a Bioanalyzer 2100, and re-quantified with the KAPA Library Quantification kit. Every immunoSEQ 96-well plate was sequenced on a dedicated single-read 150-cycle Illumina NextSeq 550 flow cell. The authors processed their data as follows. Because the immunoSEQ output included only junctional sequences and no quality scores, the filtering could not be the same as the filtering used for full-length reads. To assign V/J genes and CDR3, sequences were annotated against IMGT germline references using PyIR, a Python wrapper for IgBLAST v1.9. Reads with weak V/J assignments (E-value above 1e-6), missing CDR3, stop codons, out-of-frame junctions, or ambiguous translated residues were removed. A V3J clonotype was defined by an identical inferred V gene, J gene, and CDR3 amino acid sequence. Percentage overlap between repertoires was calculated by dividing the number of shared unique clonotypes by the size of the smaller repertoire. RTK rarefaction, the Chao1 estimator, and Recon v2.1 estimates of unobserved clonotypes were used to assess repertoire richness. Generation probabilities for all TCRbeta clonotypes obtained by the gDNA method from a handful of donors were computed using OLGA. TCRdb limited this immuneACCESS table to in-frame rearrangements with V and J called. A share of clones is missing; checked studies link under half to unresolved V genes, and the rest is unexplained. The DNA was the basis for D and trimming; V, J and clone size are from that table. Recorded for this sample are 2 million to 2.5 million clones; roughly 90% of them occurred a single time. The leading ten clones occupy roughly 0.34% of the sample.

The germline V gene (reference sequence) yields LNHDA for CDR1 and SQIVND for CDR2. V and J are trimmed by 9 bases and 5 bases, and the gene matches miss 8 bases of the junction. From the cysteine up to the phenylalanine, the CDR3 has a length of 15 residues. The entry retains the CDR3 DNA only, 45 bases that are in frame from base 1. Donors were healthy HIV-negative adults with no recently reported acute infections or vaccinations. All donors were Caucasian adults living in Nashville, Tennessee, USA. CD4+ T cells were enriched by magnetic negative selection; naive cells were then positively selected on CD45RA, and the negative fraction formed the memory subset. Blood was obtained by leukapheresis, after which PBMCs were separated by Ficoll-Histopaque density gradient centrifugation and cryopreserved in liquid nitrogen vapor phase. Analytical flow cytometry was used to check the purity and quantity of each magnetically sorted T cell population. From each sorted fraction, genomic DNA was isolated and quantified by UV absorbance on a Nanodrop 2000c.

General findings and caveats noted by the study authors: Pairwise subsampling led to the expectation that sequencing depth would affect the degree of clonotype sharing among donors. Only blood was sampled, and tissue TCR repertoires likely differ from those in blood. When a handful of donors were compared, the shared fraction of clonotypes was around 4.6% for naive CD4, roughly 3.3% for naive CD8, roughly 2.3% for memory CD4, and 0.35% to 0.4% for memory CD8. Even with the large sequencing depth, rarefaction of the sorted-subset datasets indicated that sequencing was incomplete. Estimated clonotype richness was generally larger for naive than for memory subsets. Compared with non-shared clonotypes, clonotypes shared by all four sorted-subset donors had higher generation probabilities. The small number of donors limited the genetic and exposure-history diversity represented.

Comments on this clone: Its antigen specificity is not known. Base-call qualities are not available, and no considerably larger clone is one nucleotide away.

Recombination linked TRBV19 to TRBJ1-5, and 12 bases in between align with TRBD1. This receptor was identified in a man aged 18-30 years in good health. Some clones in this sample may be carry-over from other donors' samples. The material sequenced was naive CD4+ T cells from PBMCs. The sample's cell subset or site label is to be understood as: CD45RA+ positively selected. The DNA reads as follows: TGTGCCAGCCGGGACAGGGGGCGCGAAGATCAGCCCCAGCATTTT. This codes for CASRDRGREDQPQHF.